This T cell receptor (beta chain) was found in a study of T cell repertoires in cytomegalovirus infection. Overall study: Carrying CMV and the relevant HLA type showed in public TCR beta signatures.

This clonotype was seen a few times. Antigen specificity is unknown. General study findings and limits: Summed frequency of public TCR beta families distinguished CMV carriers with the relevant HLA.

There are 15 residues in the CDR3. Trimming pared 1 base from V and 3 bases from J, leaving 11 bases between. CDR1 SGHAT and CDR2 FQNNGV come from the germline V gene. Each CDR3 protein gets one entry after TCRdb re-called the reads with MiXCR. The sample lists about 740,000 distinct CDR3 sequences; 35% were seen once. The source of this sequence is a human donor in good health (CMV status not recorded). Some clones in this sample may be carry-over from other donors' samples. The rearrangement uses TRBV11-2 and TRBJ2-3; D possibly corresponds to TRBD1 (5 bases). Sequencing was carried out using PBMCs. CDR3 sequence (DNA): TGTGCCAGCAGCTTAGTCCAGGACATAACAGATACGCAGTATTTT. Protein sequence: CASSLVQDITDTQYF.